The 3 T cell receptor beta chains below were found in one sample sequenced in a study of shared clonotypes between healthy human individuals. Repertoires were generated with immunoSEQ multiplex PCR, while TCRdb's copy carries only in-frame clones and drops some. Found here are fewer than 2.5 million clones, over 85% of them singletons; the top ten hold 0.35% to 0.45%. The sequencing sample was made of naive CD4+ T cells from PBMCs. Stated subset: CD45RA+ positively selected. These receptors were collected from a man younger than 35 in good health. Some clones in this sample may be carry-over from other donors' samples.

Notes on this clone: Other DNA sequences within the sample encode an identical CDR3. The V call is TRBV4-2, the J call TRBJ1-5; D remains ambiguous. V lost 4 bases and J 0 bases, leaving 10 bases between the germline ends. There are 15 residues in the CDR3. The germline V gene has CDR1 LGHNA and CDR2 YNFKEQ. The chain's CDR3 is CASSLTGNSNQPQHF. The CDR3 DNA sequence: TGTGCCAGCAGCCTCACGGGCAATAGCAATCAGCCCCAGCATTTT.

This CDR3 is CASSSGQAGGVIGEQFF. The CDR3 bases are TGTGCCAGCAGCTCGGGACAAGCGGGAGGGGTGATTGGTGAGCAGTTCTTC. This chain connects TRBV5-4 to TRBJ2-1, with 10 nucleotides matching TRBD2. J gave up 9 bases and V 3 bases, and 15 bases lay outside the gene matches. CDR1 SGHNT and CDR2 YYREEE come from the germline V gene (reference sequence). The CDR3 runs 17 residues.

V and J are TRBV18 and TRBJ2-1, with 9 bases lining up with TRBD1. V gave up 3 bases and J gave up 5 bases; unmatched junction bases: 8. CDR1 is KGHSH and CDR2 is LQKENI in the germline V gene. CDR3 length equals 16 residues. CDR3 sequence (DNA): TGTGCCAGCTCACCTAATATGGGACAGGGCAACAATGAGCAGTTCTTC. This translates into CASSPNMGQGNNEQFF.